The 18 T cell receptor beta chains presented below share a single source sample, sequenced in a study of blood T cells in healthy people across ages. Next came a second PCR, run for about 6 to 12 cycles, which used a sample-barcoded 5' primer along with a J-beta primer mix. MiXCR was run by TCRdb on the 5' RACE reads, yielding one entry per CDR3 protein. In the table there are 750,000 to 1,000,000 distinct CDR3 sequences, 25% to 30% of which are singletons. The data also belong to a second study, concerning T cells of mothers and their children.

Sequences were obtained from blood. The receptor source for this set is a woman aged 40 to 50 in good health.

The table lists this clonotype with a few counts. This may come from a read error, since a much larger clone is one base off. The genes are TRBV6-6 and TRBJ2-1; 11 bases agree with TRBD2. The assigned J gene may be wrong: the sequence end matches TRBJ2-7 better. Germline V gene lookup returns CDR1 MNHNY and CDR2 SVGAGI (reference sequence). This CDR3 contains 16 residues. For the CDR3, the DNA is TGTGCCAGCAGTTTCAAGACTAGCGGGGCCCACAATGAGCAGTACTTC. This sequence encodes CASSFKTSGAHNEQYF.

CDR3 in DNA: TGTGCCAGCAGTTACTCGGCAGGGGGACGGATTGAAGCTTTCTTT. Protein: CASSYSAGGRIEAFF. The rearrangement uses TRBV6-5 and TRBJ1-1; the match to TRBD1 covers 7 bases. From germline, CDR1 is MNHEY and CDR2 SVGAGI. This CDR3 spans 15 amino acids. J gave up 7 bases and V 0 bases, and 8 bases lay outside the gene matches.

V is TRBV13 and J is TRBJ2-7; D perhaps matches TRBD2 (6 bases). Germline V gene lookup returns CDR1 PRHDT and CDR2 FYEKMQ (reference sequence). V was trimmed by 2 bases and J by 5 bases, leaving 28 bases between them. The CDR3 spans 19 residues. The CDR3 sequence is CASSLPQTRGFLAVDEQYF. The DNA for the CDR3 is TGTGCCAGCAGCTTACCCCAAACCCGGGGGTTCCTGGCTGTGGACGAGCAGTACTTC.

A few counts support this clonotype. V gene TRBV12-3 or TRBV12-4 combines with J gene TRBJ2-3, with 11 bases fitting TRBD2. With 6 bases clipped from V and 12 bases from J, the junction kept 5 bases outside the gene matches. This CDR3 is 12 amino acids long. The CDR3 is CASSTGTSGQYF. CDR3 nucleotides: TGTGCCAGCAGCACCGGGACTAGCGGACAGTATTTT.

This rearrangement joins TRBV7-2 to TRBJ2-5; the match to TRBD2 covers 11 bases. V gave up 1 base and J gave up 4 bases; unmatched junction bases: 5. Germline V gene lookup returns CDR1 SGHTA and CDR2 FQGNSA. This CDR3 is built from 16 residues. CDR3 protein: CASSLGVGTSGETQYF. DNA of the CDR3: TGTGCCAGCAGCTTAGGGGTCGGGACTAGCGGAGAGACCCAGTACTTC. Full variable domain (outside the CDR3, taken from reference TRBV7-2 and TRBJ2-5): GAGVSQSPSNKVTEKGKDVELRCDPISGHTALYWYRQSLGQGLEFLIYFQGNSAPDKSGLPSDRFSAERTGGSVSTLTIQRTQQEDSAVYLCASSLGVGTSGETQYFGPGTRLLVL.

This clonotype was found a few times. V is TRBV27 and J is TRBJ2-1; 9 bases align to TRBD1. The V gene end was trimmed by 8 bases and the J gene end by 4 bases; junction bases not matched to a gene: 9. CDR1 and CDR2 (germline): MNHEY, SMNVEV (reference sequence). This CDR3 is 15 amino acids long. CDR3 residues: CASGLDRGIYNEQFF. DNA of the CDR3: TGTGCCAGCGGCCTAGACAGGGGGATTTACAATGAGCAGTTCTTC.

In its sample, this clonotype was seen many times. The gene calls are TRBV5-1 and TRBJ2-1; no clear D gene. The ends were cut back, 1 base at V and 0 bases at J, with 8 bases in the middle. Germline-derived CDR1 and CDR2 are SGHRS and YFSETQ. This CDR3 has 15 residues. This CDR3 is CASSLQAISYNEQFF. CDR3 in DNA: TGCGCCAGCAGCTTGCAGGCGATCTCCTACAATGAGCAGTTCTTC.

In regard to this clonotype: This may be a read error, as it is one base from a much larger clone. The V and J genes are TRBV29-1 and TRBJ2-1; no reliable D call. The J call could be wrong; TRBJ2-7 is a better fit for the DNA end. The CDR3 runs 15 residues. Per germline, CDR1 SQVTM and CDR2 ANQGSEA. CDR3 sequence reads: CSVGNSASSYNEQYF. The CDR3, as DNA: TGCAGCGTTGGAAACAGTGCAAGCTCCTACAATGAGCAGTACTTC.

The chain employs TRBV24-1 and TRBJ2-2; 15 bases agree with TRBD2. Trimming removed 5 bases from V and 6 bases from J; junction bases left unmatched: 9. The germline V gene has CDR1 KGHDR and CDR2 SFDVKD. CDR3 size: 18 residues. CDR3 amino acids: CATSAGLAGGPLSGELFF. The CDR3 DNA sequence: TGTGCCACCAGTGCCGGACTAGCGGGGGGGCCGTTATCCGGGGAGCTGTTTTTT.

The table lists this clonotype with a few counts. The CDR3 nucleotides read TGTGCCAGCAGTTTTCAGGGAGCCGCCTACGAGCAGTACTTC. Its translation: CASSFQGAAYEQYF. The chain has TRBV28 and TRBJ2-7; D may correspond to TRBD1 or TRBD2 (5 bases each). The CDR3 is 14 residues long. With 3 bases removed from V and 2 bases from J, the gap between germline ends came to 11 bases. Germline CDR1 and CDR2: MDHEN and SYDVKM.

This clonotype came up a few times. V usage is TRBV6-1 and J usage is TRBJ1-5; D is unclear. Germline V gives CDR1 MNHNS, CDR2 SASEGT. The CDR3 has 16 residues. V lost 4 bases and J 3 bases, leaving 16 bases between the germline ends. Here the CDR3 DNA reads TGTGCCAGCAGTGCTGAATTAGACACTTACAATCAGCCCCAGCATTTT. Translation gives CASSAELDTYNQPQHF.

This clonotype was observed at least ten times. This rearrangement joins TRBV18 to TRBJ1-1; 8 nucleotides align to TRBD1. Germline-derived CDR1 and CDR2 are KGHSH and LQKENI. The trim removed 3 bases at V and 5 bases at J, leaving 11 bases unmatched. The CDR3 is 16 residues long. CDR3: CASSPSTGGIGTEAFF. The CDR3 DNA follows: TGTGCCAGCTCACCTTCTACAGGGGGTATAGGGACTGAAGCTTTCTTT.

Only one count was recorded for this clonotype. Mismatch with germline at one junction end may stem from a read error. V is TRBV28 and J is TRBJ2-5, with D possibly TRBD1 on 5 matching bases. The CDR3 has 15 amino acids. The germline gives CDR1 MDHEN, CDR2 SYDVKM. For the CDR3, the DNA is TGTACCAGCAGTTTATTGGTCAGGGCCGAAGAGACCCAGTACTTC. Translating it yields CTSSLLVRAEETQYF.

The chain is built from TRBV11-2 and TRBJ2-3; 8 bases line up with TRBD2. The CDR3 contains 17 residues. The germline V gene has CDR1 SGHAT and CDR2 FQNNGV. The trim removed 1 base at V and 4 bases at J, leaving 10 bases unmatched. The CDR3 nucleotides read TGTGCCAGCAGCTTAGGGTTGACGGGGGGGCCCTCAGATACGCAGTATTTT. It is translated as CASSLGLTGGPSDTQYF.

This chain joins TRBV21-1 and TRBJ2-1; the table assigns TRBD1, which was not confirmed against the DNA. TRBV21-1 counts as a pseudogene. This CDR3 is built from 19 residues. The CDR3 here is CAGSKVRQGENSSYNEQFF. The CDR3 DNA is TGTGCCGGCAGCAAAGTCCGGCAGGGGGAAAATAGCTCCTACAATGAGCAGTTCTTC.

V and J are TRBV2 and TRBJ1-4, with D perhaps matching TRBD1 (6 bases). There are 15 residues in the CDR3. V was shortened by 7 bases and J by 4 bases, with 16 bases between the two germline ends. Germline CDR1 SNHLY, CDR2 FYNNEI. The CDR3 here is CASTDTGLYNEKLFF. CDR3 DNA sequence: TGTGCCAGCACCGACACAGGGCTCTATAATGAAAAACTGTTTTTT.

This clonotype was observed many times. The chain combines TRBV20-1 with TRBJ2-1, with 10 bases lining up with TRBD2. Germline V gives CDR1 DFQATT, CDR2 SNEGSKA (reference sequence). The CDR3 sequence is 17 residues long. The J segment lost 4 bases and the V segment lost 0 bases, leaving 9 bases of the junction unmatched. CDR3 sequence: CSARDSASGGLYNEQFF. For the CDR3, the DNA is TGCAGTGCTAGAGATTCGGCTAGCGGGGGCCTTTACAATGAGCAGTTCTTC.

The CDR3 DNA reads TGTGCCAGCAGCAAACAGGTGGACAGTACCTCCTACAATGAGCAGTTCTTC. Protein product: CASSKQVDSTSYNEQFF. The gene calls are TRBV2 and TRBJ2-1; possible D gene TRBD1, 6 bases. CDR3 length: 17 residues. Trimming took off 6 bases at V and 0 bases at J, with 18 bases between the two ends. Germline-derived CDR1 and CDR2 are SNHLY and FYNNEI.